A selection of T cell receptor beta chains follows, all from one sample in a study of shared clonotypes between healthy human individuals. Measured with immunoSEQ multiplex PCR; TCRdb has only the in-frame clones, and not every one. The table includes about 680,000 clones, roughly nine tenths detected once. The sample consisted of naive CD8+ T cells sorted from blood. Every receptor here comes from a man aged 30-40 years in good health. Both conserved end residues are part of each CDR3.

V | CDR3
TRBV28 | CASSFLGLAQPQHF
TRBV7-2 | CASSPTSHEQFF
TRBV27 | CASSLYAGGPSYEQYF
TRBV28 | CASSLLLVGQGGHEQFF
TRBV27 | CASSLYGASSYNEQFF
TRBV28 | CASSPLSYEQYF
TRBV6-5 | CASSYSGGLNEQYF
TRBV4-3 | CASSSEAGSYEQYF
TRBV9 | CASSADASSYNEQFF
TRBV27 | CANSHVAGGNEQFF
TRBV10-3 | CATRGRAGAKTKNIQYF
TRBV5-1 | CASSLRTSGRRVVNEQFF
TRBV5-8 | CASSLLSPTRLLSYEQYF
TRBV27 | CASSLGTSGRNEQFF
TRBV6-5 | CASSYSKVGELFF
TRBV29-1 | CSVEDRKQGPDYGYTF
TRBV7-9 | CASSPGQGSNQPQHF
TRBV18 | CASSNKREVYNEQFF
TRBV7-6 | CASSLGGRASGANVLTF
TRBV6-1 | CASKRTVGNTEAFF
TRBV30 | CAWSFSGMTDTQYF
TRBV10-3 | CAIRSPENYGYTF
TRBV5-1 | CASSLDRGSYEQYF
TRBV7-6 | CASSLFIAGTDTQYF
TRBV5-8 | CASSLKLVAYEQYF
TRBV11-2 | CASSSLGGGPTDTQYF
TRBV29-1 | CSVVTRGGTYNEQFF
TRBV2 | CASRGQVAFF
TRBV6-5 | CASSYSGTYNEQFF
TRBV2 | CAVHVTNEQFF
TRBV10-3 | CAISGDPAGGPYEQYF
TRBV29-1 | CSVGGEQFF
TRBV30 | CAWSVYGQPQHF
TRBV9 | CASSVKGDDEQYF
TRBV29-1 | CSVFADFTGELFF
TRBV7-6 | CASSPHGETQYF
TRBV27 | CASSFLGESPYEQYF
TRBV2 | CASSDLAGGAETEAFF
TRBV5-1 | CASSTGGEQFF
TRBV11-2 | CASSFKDREVGNTIYF
TRBV19 | CASTTAGGTDTQYF
TRBV15 | CATSRGQGLGTDTQYF
TRBV7-6 | CASSNRQGSENEQFF
TRBV29-1 | CSATGASHYGYTF
TRBV28 | CASSLSEGFGQYF
TRBV28 | CASTLRPSDYNEQFF
TRBV2 | CACLGQGLNEKLFF
TRBV28 | CASSPRWAGGAEAFF
TRBV19 | CASSMYAGTIYEQYF